This T cell receptor beta chain was found in a study of blood T cell repertoires in COVID-19. This clone was picked up one time. V dropped 3 bases and J dropped 2 bases, with 14 bases sitting between them. Germline CDR1 and CDR2: MNHEY and SMNVEV (reference sequence). CDR3 length: 15 residues. Participant ages covered roughly 18 to 89 years across some 25 US areas. Clones were sequenced by immunoSEQ multiplex PCR, and TCRdb holds only the in-frame ones, with some missing. The sample yields fewer than 400,000 clones, about 87% seen once. V usage is TRBV27 and J usage is TRBJ2-7; TRBD2 might be the D (6 bases). This sequence was found in a woman between 18 and 29 years old who had recovered from COVID-19. The sequenced sample consisted of PBMCs or T cells enriched from blood (not recorded which). CDR3 protein: CASSFKEGKTYEQYF. The CDR3 DNA sequence: TGTGCCAGCAGTTTTAAGGAGGGGAAGACCTACGAGCAGTACTTC.